The 25 T cell receptor beta chains below were found in one sample sequenced in a study of blood T cell repertoires in COVID-19. Data came from immunoSEQ multiplex PCR; TCRdb stores just in-frame clones and leaves some out. The table lists around 100,000 clones, 85% of them singletons. The sample was peripheral blood. The receptors stem from a human donor in a cohort sampled during active COVID-19.

The rearrangement joins TRBV18 to TRBJ1-1; no clear D. The CDR3 has 13 amino acids. The germline V and J ends were trimmed by 0 bases and 7 bases, with 9 bases remaining between them. CDR1 KGHSH and CDR2 LQKENI come from the germline V gene. The CDR3 nucleotides are TGTGCCAGCTCACCACCGATGACAAATGAAGCTTTCTTT. Translation: CASSPPMTNEAFF.

This chain links TRBV5-1 with TRBJ2-1; a possible D gene is TRBD2 (6 bases). V was clipped by 2 bases and J by 12 bases, with 21 bases between them. The CDR3 extends over 15 amino acids. The V gene's germline CDR1 is SGHRS and CDR2 YFSETQ. The CDR3 nucleotides read TGCGCCAGCAGCTTCGGGACTCAACTATACTCCCGGCAGTTCTTC. As protein: CASSFGTQLYSRQFF.

This sequence joins TRBV5-4 and TRBJ2-1, with a possible D match to TRBD2 (5 bases). CDR3 length: 13 amino acids. Germline V CDR1 and CDR2: SGHNT, YYREEE (reference sequence). The V gene lost 0 bases and the J gene lost 7 bases, with 8 bases spanning the gap. CDR3 bases: TGTGCCAGCAGCTTGGTCTCGGGGAATGAGCAGTTCTTC. This translates into CASSLVSGNEQFF.

CDR3 protein: CASSMARVTGANVLTF. The CDR3 nucleotides read TGTGCCAGTAGTATGGCCAGGGTCACTGGGGCCAACGTCCTGACTTTC. The V gene is TRBV19, the J gene TRBJ2-6; weak D call: TRBD1 (5 bases). V was clipped by 3 bases and J by 2 bases, with 11 bases between them. Germline V CDR1 and CDR2: LNHDA, SQIVND (reference sequence). This CDR3 spans 16 amino acids. The variable domain in full, completed from reference TRBV19 and TRBJ2-6, reads DGGITQSPKYLFRKEGQNVTLSCEQNLNHDAMYWYRQDPGQGLRLIYYSQIVNDFQKGDIAEGYSVSREKKESFPLTVTSAQKNPTAFYLCASSMARVTGANVLTFGAGSRLTVL.

The chain links TRBV4-3 to TRBJ2-5; D is unclear. This CDR3 region has 13 residues. Trimming removed 1 base at V and 4 bases at J, with 7 bases between. Looked up from germline, CDR1 is LGHNA and CDR2 is YSLEER. The DNA for the CDR3 is TGCGCCAGCAGCCAAGGGCTAGTAGAGACCCAGTACTTC. Amino acids: CASSQGLVETQYF.

This rearrangement joins TRBV4-2 to TRBJ2-1, with 10 bases lining up with TRBD2. The CDR3 loop spans 15 amino acids. Germline lookup yields CDR1 LGHNA and CDR2 YNFKEQ. V lost 1 base to trimming and J lost 8 bases; unmatched junction nucleotides: 5. CDR3 region: CASSQGSGGSDEQFF. The CDR3 DNA sequence: TGTGCCAGCAGCCAAGGTAGCGGGGGGAGCGATGAGCAGTTCTTC.

The V call is TRBV6-5, the J call TRBJ1-1; TRBD1 matches at 7 bases. The CDR3 is made up of 14 amino acids. V shed 5 bases, J shed 1 base, and the junction held 4 bases outside the gene matches. Germline V gives CDR1 MNHEY, CDR2 SVGAGI. The CDR3 loop is CASSMTGTNTEAFF. The CDR3 nucleotides are TGTGCCAGCAGTATGACAGGGACGAACACTGAAGCTTTCTTT.

The CDR3 coding sequence is TGTGCCAGCACCCCATTAAGAAGGGGAGATACGCAGTATTTT. It encodes CASTPLRRGDTQYF. The rearrangement links TRBV6-5 to TRBJ2-3; D is perhaps TRBD1 (5 bases). This CDR3 comprises 14 residues. Germline V gene data show CDR1 as MNHEY and CDR2 as SVGAGI. V gave up 7 bases and J gave up 5 bases, with 16 bases separating them.

The V gene is TRBV5-1, the J gene TRBJ2-7; D ambiguous. Trimming took off 1 base at V and 6 bases at J, with 5 bases between the two ends. This CDR3 spans 11 amino acids. Germline assignment: CDR1 SGHRS and CDR2 YFSETQ. The CDR3 loop reads CASSLFGEQYF. CDR3 coding DNA: TGCGCCAGCAGCTTGTTCGGCGAGCAGTACTTC. The whole variable domain, filled in from reference TRBV5-1 and TRBJ2-7, reads KAGVTQTPRYLIKTRGQQVTLSCSPISGHRSVSWYQQTPGQGLQFLFEYFSETQRNKGNFPGRFSGRQFSNSRSEMNVSTLELGDSALYLCASSLFGEQYFGPGTRLTVT.

The chain couples TRBV6-5 to TRBJ1-6; maybe TRBD1 (6 bases). CDR3 length: 14 amino acids. Germline V lookup: CDR1 MNHEY, CDR2 SVGAGI. V lost 3 bases and J 8 bases, leaving 11 bases between the germline ends. The CDR3 spells CASSYQGWDSPLHF. Here the CDR3 DNA reads TGTGCCAGCAGTTATCAGGGGTGGGATTCACCCCTCCACTTT.

The V and J genes are TRBV4-1 and TRBJ2-3; the D is unclear. CDR3 size: 12 residues. Germline CDR1 and CDR2: MGHRA and YSYEKL. Trimming stripped 4 bases from V and 6 bases from J, with 8 bases between. CDR3 amino acids: CASSLFGDTQYF. The DNA of the CDR3 is TGCGCCAGCAGCCTGTTCGGGGATACGCAGTATTTT.

The rearrangement joins TRBV6-5 to TRBJ2-3; 8 bases line up with TRBD1. The CDR3 spans 15 residues. Germline assignment: CDR1 MNHEY and CDR2 SVGAGI. V lost 6 bases to trimming and J lost 1 base; unmatched junction nucleotides: 6. CDR3 loop: CASSLTGGGTDTQYF. The CDR3 bases are TGTGCCAGCAGCCTTACAGGGGGAGGCACAGATACGCAGTATTTT.

The V and J genes are TRBV3-1 (or the pseudogene TRBV3-2) and TRBJ1-1, with a weak D call TRBD1 (6 bases). CDR1 and CDR2 (germline): LGHDT, YNNKEL (reference sequence). Trimming shortened V by 0 bases and J by 3 bases, and 17 bases separated the two germline ends. The CDR3 runs to 17 residues. The CDR3 bases are TGTGCCAGCAGCCAAGAGGCAGGGGCGCTGTCCCACACTGAAGCTTTCTTT. Encoded protein: CASSQEAGALSHTEAFF.

Only one count was recorded for this clone. The V call is TRBV24-1, the J call TRBJ2-5; 13 positions agree with TRBD2. The CDR3 length is 19 residues. CDR1 is KGHDR and CDR2 is SFDVKD in the germline V gene. V gave up 4 bases and J gave up 3 bases; unmatched junction bases: 13. CDR3 DNA sequence: TGTGCCACCAGTGACGGACTAGCGGGGGTTCTAGGAAACGAAGAGACCCAGTACTTC. The encoded protein is CATSDGLAGVLGNEETQYF.

The V call is TRBV9, the J call TRBJ1-4, with 9 positions matching TRBD1. The CDR3 has 15 residues. With 4 bases clipped from V and 7 bases from J, the junction kept 8 bases outside the gene matches. Germline CDR1 reads SGDLS; CDR2 reads YYNGEE. This chain's CDR3 is CASSPGGTGREKLFF. DNA for the CDR3: TGTGCCAGCAGCCCTGGCGGGACAGGGCGTGAAAAACTGTTTTTT.

The rearrangement uses TRBV6-2 or TRBV6-3 and TRBJ2-7, with no clear D. The germline CDR1 and CDR2 sequences are MNHEY and SVGEGT. V was clipped by 2 bases and J by 12 bases, with 11 bases between them. The CDR3 runs to 11 residues. CDR3 loop: CASSYPGDPYF. CDR3 coding DNA: TGTGCCAGCAGTTACCCCGGAGACCCGTACTTC.

The sample holds one count of this clone. V usage is TRBV19 and J usage is TRBJ1-6; D is perhaps TRBD1 (5 bases). Trimming shortened V by 10 bases and J by 4 bases, and 14 bases separated the two germline ends. This CDR3 region has 14 residues. Germline V lookup: CDR1 LNHDA, CDR2 SQIVND (reference sequence). CDR3 sequence: CATTGDPYNSPLHF. As DNA, the CDR3 is TGTGCCACCACAGGTGATCCTTATAATTCACCCCTCCACTTT.

The chain employs TRBV9 and TRBJ1-3, with TRBD1 identical over 8 bases. Germline values: CDR1 SGDLS, CDR2 YYNGEE. This CDR3 spans 16 amino acids. Germline trimming cut 1 base from V and 0 bases from J; bases unmatched to any gene: 3. Here the CDR3 DNA reads TGTGCCAGCAGCGTACTCGGGACAGGCTCTGGAAACACCATATATTTT. As protein: CASSVLGTGSGNTIYF.

This chain connects TRBV19 to TRBJ2-3; TRBD1 matches 7 bases. Trimming took 5 bases from V and 1 from J; bases not matched to a gene: 9. The CDR3 is made up of 16 amino acids. Germline V gives CDR1 LNHDA, CDR2 SQIVND (reference sequence). The CDR3 here is CASSWRRQGGTDTQYF. CDR3 DNA sequence: TGTGCCAGTAGTTGGAGACGACAGGGCGGCACAGATACGCAGTATTTT.

The J gene is TRBJ2-2, the V gene TRBV19; weak D call: TRBD1 (6 bases). Per germline, CDR1 LNHDA and CDR2 SQIVND (reference sequence). The CDR3 loop spans 16 amino acids. The germline V and J ends were trimmed by 4 bases and 6 bases, with 18 bases remaining between them. CDR3 coding DNA: TGTGCCAGTAGTAGCCCAGGGGAAGGCCCACCCGGGGAGCTGTTTTTT. As protein: CASSSPGEGPPGELFF.

V usage is TRBV4-1 and J usage is TRBJ1-3; no definite D call. Germline CDR1 reads MGHRA; CDR2 reads YSYEKL. This CDR3 contains 14 residues. Trimming took 1 base from V and 0 from J, leaving 4 bases between them. This chain's CDR3 is CASSQAVSGNTIYF. CDR3 DNA: TGCGCCAGCAGCCAAGCAGTCTCTGGAAACACCATATATTTT.

The rearrangement joins TRBV4-1 to TRBJ1-2; D possibly corresponds to TRBD1 (5 bases). CDR1 MGHRA and CDR2 YSYEKL come from the germline V gene. The V gene lost 2 bases and the J gene lost 4 bases, with 8 bases spanning the gap. The CDR3 contains 13 residues. The CDR3 reads CASSQQGSYGYTF. The CDR3 nucleotides read TGCGCCAGCAGCCAACAGGGCTCCTATGGCTACACCTTC.

This chain connects TRBV5-4 to TRBJ1-2, with 9 bases aligning to TRBD1. The CDR3 contains 15 residues. The junction had 7 bases not matched to a gene; V was cut back by 3 bases and J by 4 bases. Germline CDR1 reads SGHNT; CDR2 reads YYREEE (reference sequence). DNA for the CDR3: TGTGCCAGCAGCTCTACACAGGGGGCTCCCTATGGCTACACCTTC. It encodes CASSSTQGAPYGYTF. Full variable domain (remainder filled in from reference TRBV5-4 and TRBJ1-2): ETGVTQSPTHLIKTRGQQVTLRCSSQSGHNTVSWYQQALGQGPQFIFQYYREEENGRGNFPPRFSGLQFPNYSSELNVNALELDDSALYLCASSSTQGAPYGYTFGSGTRLTVV.

The V and J genes are TRBV5-1 and TRBJ1-4, with TRBD1 identical over 7 bases. This CDR3 comprises 14 residues. The trim removed 3 bases at V and 5 bases at J, leaving 4 bases unmatched. The germline V gene has CDR1 SGHRS and CDR2 YFSETQ. CDR3 nucleotides: TGCGCCAGCAGCTATCGACAGGGCAATGAAAAACTGTTTTTT. Its translation is CASSYRQGNEKLFF.

The gene calls are TRBV6-6 and TRBJ2-2, with 9 bases matching TRBD2. This CDR3 contains 16 residues. The junction had 7 bases not matched to a gene; V was cut back by 4 bases and J by 4 bases. Germline V gene data show CDR1 as MNHNY and CDR2 as SVGAGI (reference sequence). CDR3 protein: CASSWPRGGGTGELFF. The CDR3 DNA sequence: TGTGCCAGCAGTTGGCCGCGGGGGGGAGGCACCGGGGAGCTGTTTTTT.